This entry lists 25 T cell receptor beta chains sequenced from one sample in a study of breast tumors, draining lymph nodes, adjacent tissues. Breast cancer patients provided tissue from their axillary draining lymph nodes. TCRdb recomputed calls from the multiplex PCR reads with MiXCR, one row per CDR3 protein. In the table there are some 120,000 distinct CDR3 sequences, less than 20% of which are singletons. Sequences were obtained from axillary lymph node tissue. The receptors come from a female donor with breast cancer. Some clones in this sample may be carry-over from other donors' samples.

Comment on this clonotype: A much larger clone lies a single base off, so this may be a read error. CDR3: CASGGGRGAYGYTF. The CDR3 DNA sequence: TGTGCCAGCGGTGGCGGACGGGGGGCTTATGGCTACACCTTC. The chain couples TRBV27 to TRBJ1-2; a weak D match, TRBD1 (6 bases). The V end lost 8 bases, the J end lost 5 bases, and 18 bases lay between the germline ends. CDR1 and CDR2 (germline): MNHEY, SMNVEV (reference sequence). The CDR3 consists of 14 residues.

This clonotype has only a few counts. The chain recombines TRBV6-2 or TRBV6-3 with TRBJ1-5; no clear D gene. The CDR3 loop spans 12 amino acids. Looked up from germline, CDR1 is MNHEY and CDR2 is SVGEGT. Trimming stripped 4 bases from V and 3 bases from J, with 4 bases between. The CDR3 DNA reads TGTGCCAGCAGTTGGCTCAATCAGCCCCAGCATTTT. It encodes CASSWLNQPQHF.

This clonotype showed up many times. The chain employs TRBV18 and TRBJ1-2; D not resolved. The CDR3 extends over 14 amino acids. V lost 3 bases and J lost 4, with 12 bases in between. CDR1 KGHSH and CDR2 LQKENI come from the germline V gene. CDR3 sequence reads: CASSPPVPGYGYTF. The CDR3 DNA is TGTGCCAGCTCACCCCCGGTCCCAGGCTATGGCTACACCTTC.

This clonotype was observed at least ten times. The genes are TRBV5-6 and TRBJ2-1, with D perhaps matching TRBD2 (6 bases). Trimming took off 0 bases at V and 2 bases at J, with 15 bases between the two ends. The CDR3 is 17 amino acids. Per germline, CDR1 SGHDT and CDR2 YYEEEE. The CDR3 DNA follows: TGTGCCAGCAGCTTGGGAGGCGGGGTGGCGGCCTACAATGAGCAGTTCTTC. Translating it yields CASSLGGGVAAYNEQFF.

This clonotype was detected many times. This chain connects TRBV3-1 to TRBJ2-5; 8 bases are a match to TRBD2. Germline CDR1 LGHDT, CDR2 YNNKEL (reference sequence). The J segment lost 5 bases and the V segment lost 2 bases, leaving 10 bases of the junction unmatched. The CDR3 loop spans 16 amino acids. The DNA for the CDR3 is TGTGCCAGCAGCCAATTCCGGTCGGGAGGGGTGGAGACCCAGTACTTC. Protein: CASSQFRSGGVETQYF.

Notes on this clonotype: Since a much larger clone is just one base distant, this may be a read error. V usage is TRBV5-1 and J usage is TRBJ2-2; TRBD1 is a possible D gene (5 bases). Germline-derived CDR1 and CDR2 are SGHRS and YFSETQ. The CDR3 length is 13 residues. V lost 9 bases and J 6 bases, leaving 15 bases between the germline ends. The CDR3: CATPFSGPGELFF. Here the CDR3 DNA reads TGCGCCACCCCGTTTTCAGGGCCCGGGGAGCTGTTTTTT.

This clonotype has just a few counts. Just one base apart from a much larger clone, this may be a read error. The chain carries TRBV9 and TRBJ2-1; no clear D. The CDR3 loop spans 15 amino acids. Germline CDR1 is SGDLS and CDR2 is YYNGEE. The CDR3 spells CASSVVADSYNERFF. DNA for the CDR3: TGTGCCAGCAGCGTAGTGGCCGATTCCTACAATGAGCGGTTCTTC.

As concerns this clonotype: This may be a read error: a much more frequent sequence differs by one nucleotide. The rearrangement uses TRBV19 and TRBJ2-5; 7 bases are a match to TRBD2. The V gene's germline CDR1 is LNHDA and CDR2 SQIVND (reference sequence). V lost 6 bases and J lost 1; bases outside the gene matches: 8. CDR3 length: 15 residues. The CDR3 loop is CASRRTGGGQETQYF. The DNA of the CDR3 is TGTGCCAGTAGGAGGACTGGCGGGGGCCAAGAGACCCAGTACTTC.

This chain joins TRBV3-1 and TRBJ1-1; D not certain. The CDR3 sequence is 11 residues long. The germline gives CDR1 LGHDT, CDR2 YNNKEL (reference sequence). Trimming took 7 bases from V and 7 from J, leaving 10 bases between them. Written as DNA, the CDR3 is TGTGCCAGCACCCAGAGAGATGAAGCTTTCTTT. Translation gives CASTQRDEAFF. The whole variable domain, remainder taken from reference TRBV3-1 and TRBJ1-1, is DTAVSQTPKYLVTQMGNDKSIKCEQNLGHDTMYWYKQDSKKFLKIMFSYNNKELIINETVPNRFSPKSPDKAHLNLHINSLELGDSAVYFCASTQRDEAFFGQGTRLTVV.

This clonotype was seen at least ten times. This chain connects TRBV7-9 to TRBJ2-3; TRBD2 aligns across 15 bases. Germline CDR1 reads SEHNR; CDR2 reads FQNEAQ (reference sequence). V was clipped by 5 bases and J by 3 bases; unmatched bases: 9. The CDR3 spans 18 residues. The CDR3 reads CASSRPGTSGGLTDTQYF. DNA for the CDR3: TGTGCCAGCAGCCGACCCGGGACTAGCGGGGGGTTAACAGATACGCAGTATTTT.

This clonotype was found many times. This sequence joins TRBV20-1 and TRBJ2-1, with TRBD2 matching over 8 bases. The junction had 8 bases not matched to a gene; V was cut back by 1 base and J by 0 bases. Germline CDR1 reads DFQATT; CDR2 reads SNEGSKA (reference sequence). This CDR3 has 17 amino acids. This CDR3 reads CSARVPGGARSYNEQFF. The CDR3 DNA is TGCAGTGCTAGAGTCCCCGGGGGGGCTCGCTCCTACAATGAGCAGTTCTTC.

At least ten counts were recorded for this clonotype. This rearrangement joins TRBV7-8 to TRBJ2-2; D is uncertain. This CDR3 has 11 residues. Germline lookup yields CDR1 SGHVS and CDR2 FQNEAQ. V dropped 6 bases and J dropped 7 bases, with 6 bases sitting between them. For the CDR3, the DNA is TGTGCCAGCAGATACTACGGGGAGCTGTTTTTT. Its translation is CASRYYGELFF.

This clonotype came up many times. The chain recombines TRBV2 with TRBJ2-5; TRBD2 might be the D (6 bases). The CDR3 sequence is 14 residues long. The V gene's germline CDR1 is SNHLY and CDR2 FYNNEI. V was shortened by 8 bases and J by 4 bases, with 17 bases between the two germline ends. The CDR3 loop is CASGERLVTETQYF. DNA of the CDR3: TGTGCCAGCGGAGAGAGACTAGTCACAGAGACCCAGTACTTC.

This clonotype was recorded at least ten times. The J gene is TRBJ2-1, the V gene TRBV11-2; D remains unclear. This CDR3 region has 18 residues. Trimming shortened V by 5 bases and J by 3 bases, and 23 bases separated the two germline ends. Germline V gene lookup returns CDR1 SGHAT and CDR2 FQNNGV. The DNA of the CDR3 is TGTGCCAGCAGCATAACCGCGTCCCTGGCGATGGACTACAATGAGCAGTTCTTC. This gives the protein CASSITASLAMDYNEQFF.

This clonotype was recorded at least ten times. The chain combines TRBV2 with TRBJ1-5; a weak D match, TRBD1 (5 bases). V was trimmed by 6 bases and J by 2 bases, leaving 11 bases between them. CDR3 size: 14 residues. Germline-derived CDR1 and CDR2 are SNHLY and FYNNEI. The CDR3: CASRGTVGNQPQHF. CDR3 bases: TGTGCCAGCAGGGGGACCGTCGGCAATCAGCCCCAGCATTTT.

This chain uses TRBV6-5 with TRBJ2-3, with D perhaps TRBD1 or TRBD2 (5 bases each). CDR3 size: 16 residues. The ends were cut back, 0 bases at V and 1 base at J, with 11 bases in the middle. CDR1 is MNHEY and CDR2 is SVGAGI in the germline V gene. CDR3 nucleotide sequence: TGTGCCAGCAGTTACTCGAGGGGTCTCGGCACAGATACGCAGTATTTT. Amino acid sequence: CASSYSRGLGTDTQYF.

As to this clonotype: This may be a read error: a much more frequent sequence differs by one nucleotide. This rearrangement joins TRBV6-5 to TRBJ2-5, with D possibly called TRBD1 or TRBD2 (6 bases each). The CDR3 length is 14 residues. Germline CDR1 is MNHEY and CDR2 is SVGAGI. The germline V and J ends were trimmed by 6 bases and 4 bases, with 15 bases remaining between them. The CDR3 nucleotides are TGTGCCAGCAGACCCCTCGGGGGCCCAGAGACCCAGTACTTC. It translates to CASRPLGGPETQYF.

This clonotype was seen at least ten times. The chain couples TRBV4-1 to TRBJ2-7; the D gene is possibly TRBD1 (6 bases). This CDR3 comprises 16 residues. The V and J ends lost 4 bases and 0 bases respectively, with 16 bases between them. Germline assignment: CDR1 MGHRA and CDR2 YSYEKL. CDR3 nucleotides: TGCGCCAGCAGCCCCGCCAGCAGGGGCGTCTCCTACGAGCAGTACTTC. Translating gives CASSPASRGVSYEQYF.

This clonotype was detected ten times or more. V and J are TRBV7-3 and TRBJ2-2; TRBD1 is a possible D gene (5 bases). Between the trimmed V and J ends, which lost 4 bases and 2 bases, there was a span of 11 bases. The CDR3 sequence is 15 residues long. Germline lookup yields CDR1 SGHTA and CDR2 FQGTGA. In DNA, the CDR3 is TGTGCCAGCAGCTCTACAGGTGGAAACACCGGGGAGCTGTTTTTT. Its protein is CASSSTGGNTGELFF.

The gene calls are TRBV28 and TRBJ2-6, with TRBD1 matching over 7 bases. In germline, CDR1 is MDHEN, CDR2 SYDVKM. The trim removed 7 bases at V and 0 bases at J, leaving 9 bases unmatched. The CDR3 length is 17 residues. CDR3 sequence (DNA): TGTGCCAGCACCTATCAGGGGGTCACCTCTGGGGCCAACGTCCTGACTTTC. It is translated as CASTYQGVTSGANVLTF.

V is TRBV28 and J is TRBJ1-2, with D unresolved. The length of the CDR3 is 14 residues. Germline values: CDR1 MDHEN, CDR2 SYDVKM. V lost 2 bases and J 0 bases, leaving 7 bases between the germline ends. The CDR3 bases are TGTGCCAGCAGTTTAAACCTAGCTAACTATGGCTACACCTTC. This gives the protein CASSLNLANYGYTF.

This clonotype was seen ten or more times. The V and J genes are TRBV4-1 and TRBJ2-1; TRBD2 aligns across 13 bases. The CDR3 spans 16 residues. Germline assignment: CDR1 MGHRA and CDR2 YSYEKL. V gave up 2 bases and J gave up 7 bases; unmatched junction bases: 5. The CDR3 spells CASSQRTSGSGNEQFF. Here the CDR3 DNA reads TGCGCCAGCAGCCAACGGACTAGCGGGAGCGGGAATGAGCAGTTCTTC.

This clonotype was recorded many times. CDR3 DNA sequence: TGCAGTGCTACGCCACCAACAGGGTCTGGGGCCAACGTCCTGACTTTC. This sequence encodes CSATPPTGSGANVLTF. The chain uses TRBV20-1 and TRBJ2-6, with a weak D call TRBD1 (6 bases). Germline V CDR1 and CDR2: DFQATT, SNEGSKA (reference sequence). Between the trimmed V and J ends, which lost 4 bases and 1 base, there was a span of 14 bases. The CDR3 contains 16 residues.

This clonotype was picked up many times. CDR3: CSVRGGGQFF. In DNA, the CDR3 is TGCAGCGTTAGGGGGGGGGGGCAGTTCTTC. The chain employs TRBV29-1 and TRBJ2-1, with D perhaps matching TRBD2 (7 bases). The CDR3 extends over 10 amino acids. V shed 5 bases and J shed 12 bases, with 11 bases lying between them. The germline gives CDR1 SQVTM, CDR2 ANQGSEA.

This clonotype was recorded many times. V and J are TRBV10-2 and TRBJ1-5; a weak D match, TRBD1 (5 bases). The ends were cut back, 8 bases at V and 3 bases at J, with 17 bases in the middle. Germline CDR1 and CDR2: WSHSY and SAAADI. CDR3 length equals 15 residues. The CDR3 nucleotides read TGCGCCAGCCGTGGGGGGGGGACCCACAATCAGCCCCAGCATTTT. Protein sequence: CASRGGGTHNQPQHF.